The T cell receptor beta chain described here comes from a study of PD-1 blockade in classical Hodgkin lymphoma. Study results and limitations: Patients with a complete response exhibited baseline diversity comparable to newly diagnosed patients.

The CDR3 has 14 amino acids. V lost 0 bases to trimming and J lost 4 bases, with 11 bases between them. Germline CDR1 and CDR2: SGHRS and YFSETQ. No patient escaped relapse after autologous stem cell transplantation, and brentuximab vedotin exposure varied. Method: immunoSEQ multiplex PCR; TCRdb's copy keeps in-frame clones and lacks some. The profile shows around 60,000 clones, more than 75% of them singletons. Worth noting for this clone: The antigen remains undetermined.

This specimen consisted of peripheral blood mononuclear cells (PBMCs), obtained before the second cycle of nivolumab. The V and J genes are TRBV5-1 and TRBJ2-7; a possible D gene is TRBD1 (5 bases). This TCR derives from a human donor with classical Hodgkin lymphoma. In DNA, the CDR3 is TGCGCCAGCAGCTTGGGGGGCGGAATTTACGAGCAGTACTTC. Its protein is CASSLGGGIYEQYF.